This T cell receptor beta chain was sequenced during a study of Graves' ophthalmopathy and Graves' hyperthyroidism. Enrollment excluded any patients with other autoimmune diseases, uncontrolled infections, pregnancy or lactation. The germline V gene has CDR1 LNHDA and CDR2 SQIVND (reference sequence). Losses at the gene ends were 4 bases for V and 3 bases for J; bases not matched to a gene: 10. CDR3 length: 17 residues. This clonotype was picked up many times. RNA transcripts yielded amplified TCR beta CDR3 regions. First-round RT-PCR employed HTBI primers, with a second-round multiplex PCR after it. TCRdb reprocessed the multiplex PCR reads via MiXCR and lists one record per CDR3 protein. The data show roughly 300,000 distinct CDR3 sequences, under 20% seen once.

Sequenced input: peripheral blood. The gene calls are TRBV19 and TRBJ1-5, with TRBD1 matching 9 bases. The receptor's source is an adult man with Graves' ophthalmopathy. The CDR3 loop is CASSTKKTGGPNQPQHF. CDR3 sequence (DNA): TGTGCCAGTAGTACGAAGAAGACAGGGGGACCCAATCAGCCCCAGCATTTT.